This T cell receptor (beta chain) was sequenced in a study of blood T cell repertoires in COVID-19. At the level of the study: Collection of acute and convalescent COVID-19 samples took place in the United States, Italy and Spain. The cDNA or gDNA used as material had been derived from T cells, B-cell-depleted T cells, or PBMCs.

Original data processing: Estimated nucleated cell counts came from reference gene primer amplification. Here immunoSEQ multiplex PCR was the method, and the copy in TCRdb shows in-frame clones only, minus some. D and trimming were read from the DNA, whereas the V and J calls and clone size are those reported in that table. The sample lists under 40,000 clones, 88% seen once, with more than 20% in the top ten. Per germline, CDR1 LNHDA and CDR2 SQIVND (reference sequence). This CDR3 comprises 14 residues. V lost 6 bases and J lost 7; bases outside the gene matches: 6. Specimen: peripheral blood. The clonotype comes from a woman of 80 years or more with active or convalescent COVID-19. The chain recombines TRBV19 with TRBJ1-6; 7 bases align to TRBD1. The CDR3: CASRSTGVNSPLHF. The CDR3 DNA reads TGTGCCAGTAGGTCTACAGGGGTGAATTCACCCCTCCACTTT. Full variable domain (missing parts from reference TRBV19 and TRBJ1-6): DGGITQSPKYLFRKEGQNVTLSCEQNLNHDAMYWYRQDPGQGLRLIYYSQIVNDFQKGDIAEGYSVSREKKESFPLTVTSAQKNPTAFYLCASRSTGVNSPLHFGNGTRLTVT.